Reported below is one T cell receptor (beta chain). With V trimmed by 7 bases and J by 6 bases, 11 bases remained unmatched. The CDR3 has 15 amino acids. Germline V CDR1 and CDR2: SGHVS, FNYEAQ. Method: immunoSEQ multiplex PCR; TCRdb's copy keeps in-frame clones and lacks some. The top ten hold 0.0085% to 0.012% of the sample, which has hundreds of thousands of clones, approximately 88% seen once. The data belong to a study of shared T cell receptors in the human thymus. Another study also made use of these data, one on human thymus T cells. That study reports: Each of the donors was a healthy Finnish infant who was undergoing open corrective cardiac surgery for congenital heart defects. In corrective heart surgery, resections were taken, and these provided the thymus tissue. Thymic and blood repertoires seemed to favor certain V and J genes. Highly overlapping thymic repertoires among unrelated individuals were reported in related research.

This receptor was taken from a boy under two years old with a congenital heart defect. This chain joins TRBV7-6 and TRBJ2-2, with TRBD2 matching over 7 bases. Sample: thymocytes. The CDR3 nucleotides are TGTGCCAGCACCTCGACTAGCCGGTCCCCCGGGGAGCTGTTTTTT. As protein: CASTSTSRSPGELFF.